This is a list of T cell receptor beta chains from one sample in a study of cytomegalovirus exposure and HLA in healthy donors. Sequencing used immunoSEQ multiplex PCR; TCRdb keeps in-frame clones, though not all of them. The sample holds 200,000 or so clones; 77% are singletons and the top ten take roughly 2.1%. Sample: PBMCs. The receptors were sampled from a woman aged 30 to 39 in good health and CMV-seropositive. Both conserved end residues are part of each CDR3. Each record gives: D gene, V gene, clone size, J gene, CDR3 DNA, CDR3 protein. A D gene is named only where the DNA matches it firmly. The size entry is marked missing in some rows and otherwise reads once, few, many or a size class.

-,TRBV6-5,-,TRBJ2-7,TGTGCCAGCAGCTACGACAGTAAGCGCTACGAGCAGTACTTC,CASSYDSKRYEQYF
-,TRBV7-9,few,TRBJ1-1,TGTTCCAGCAGCCGGGGGTCTCCTGAAGCTTTCTTT,CSSSRGSPEAFF
-,TRBV18,-,TRBJ2-1,TGTGCCAGCTCACTTTCAAGCGGTAACAATGAGCAGTTCTTC,CASSLSSGNNEQFF
TRBD1,TRBV11-2,-,TRBJ1-4,TGTGCCAGCAGCCCGGGACAGGTAGACGATGAAAAACTGTTTTTT,CASSPGQVDDEKLFF
TRBD2,TRBV29-1,few,TRBJ2-7,TGCAGCGTAAAGACTAGCGGAGACTACGAGCAGTACTTC,CSVKTSGDYEQYF
TRBD2,TRBV5-1,-,TRBJ2-1,TGCGCCAGCAGCTTGAGGCTAGCGGGGAGCTCCTACAATGAGCAGTTCTTC,CASSLRLAGSSYNEQFF
TRBD2,TRBV9,-,TRBJ2-7,TGTGCCAGCAGCGTAGCACCGGGACTAGCGGGTTACGAGCAGTACTTC,CASSVAPGLAGYEQYF
-,TRBV27,-,TRBJ1-4,TGTGCCAGCAGCCCCAGGCAGCTTAATGAAAAACTGTTTTTT,CASSPRQLNEKLFF
TRBD2,TRBV7-2,-,TRBJ2-2,TGTGCCAGCAGAGCGGGATCCCGAAGCACCGGGGAGCTGTTTTTT,CASRAGSRSTGELFF
-,TRBV6-6,-,TRBJ2-7,TGTGCCAGCAGTCGGCAGGGTCCCGCCGAGCAGTACTTC,CASSRQGPAEQYF
TRBD2,TRBV7-9,few,TRBJ2-4,TGTGCCAGCAGCTTAAGGGCGAATAGCGGGATAGGCAAAAACATTCAGTACTTC,CASSLRANSGIGKNIQYF
TRBD1,TRBV6-1,-,TRBJ1-2,TGTGCCAGCAGCCTATCAGGGGGCGCGGGCTATGGCTACACCTTC,CASSLSGGAGYGYTF
-,TRBV4-1,-,TRBJ1-1,TGCGCCAGCAGCCTATTCCCAGTGAACACTGAAGCTTTCTTT,CASSLFPVNTEAFF
TRBD2,TRBV4-2,-,TRBJ2-2,TGTGCCAGCAGCCAGGGCTCCGGGGGGGGTCGAGAGCTGTTTTTT,CASSQGSGGGRELFF
-,TRBV5-6,-,TRBJ1-2,TGTGCCAGCAGCTTGGCAGGGGTGTTCTACTATGGCTACACCTTC,CASSLAGVFYYGYTF
-,TRBV7-9,-,TRBJ1-2,TGTGCCAGCAGCTTAAAAGTGGGTCTAGGCTATGGCTACACCTTC,CASSLKVGLGYGYTF
-,TRBV7-8,-,TRBJ2-7,TGTGCCAGCAGCGATAAAGCAACCTACGAGCAGTACTTC,CASSDKATYEQYF
-,TRBV19,-,TRBJ1-5,TGTGCCAGTAGGAGCTCCCAGGGAAGGAGCAATCAGCCCCAGCATTTT,CASRSSQGRSNQPQHF
TRBD1,TRBV5-3,-,TRBJ2-3,TGTGCCAGAAGCTTACGGGACAGGTCTTCTAGCGGCACAGATACGCAGTATTTT,CARSLRDRSSSGTDTQYF
-,TRBV5-1,-,TRBJ2-7,TGCGCCAGCAGCTCGCGGGATCCCCGGCGCACCTACGAGCAGTACTTC,CASSSRDPRRTYEQYF
-,TRBV6-5,-,TRBJ1-2,TGTGCCAGCAGACTATTATCAGTCTATGGCTACACCTTC,CASRLLSVYGYTF
-,TRBV4-2,-,TRBJ2-5,TGTGCCAGCAGCTTCCACAGGGAGGAGACCCAGTACTTC,CASSFHREETQYF
TRBD2,TRBV11-3,-,TRBJ2-1,TGTGCCAGCAGCTCCGGGACTAGCGGGGCGGGTGAGCAGTTCTTC,CASSSGTSGAGEQFF
-,TRBV19,-,TRBJ2-5,TGTGCCAGTAGTATGGCGACAGTCCAAGAGACCCAGTACTTC,CASSMATVQETQYF
-,TRBV6-1,-,TRBJ2-1,TGTGCCAGCCTACAGGGCTTCTCCTACAATGAGCAGTTCTTC,CASLQGFSYNEQFF
-,TRBV19,-,TRBJ1-2,TGTGCCAGTAGTATACGGGATGGCTACACCTTC,CASSIRDGYTF
-,TRBV5-5,-,TRBJ1-5,TGTGCCAGCAGCTTCGGCGGGGGGGCTAGCAATCAGCCCCAGCATTTT,CASSFGGGASNQPQHF
TRBD1,TRBV2,-,TRBJ1-4,TGTGCCAGCAGTGAAGCGGCAGGGGGCAGCGAAAAACTGTTTTTT,CASSEAAGGSEKLFF
TRBD2,TRBV19,-,TRBJ2-1,TGTGCCAGTAGACTAGCGGGAGGGCCGTTAGAGCAGTTCTTC,CASRLAGGPLEQFF
TRBD2,TRBV2,few,TRBJ2-2,TGTGCCAGTGGACTAGCGGAGAACACCGGGGAGCTGTTTTTT,CASGLAENTGELFF
TRBD1,TRBV19,-,TRBJ2-7,TGTGCCAGTAGTAGGACAGGACTTTACGAGCAGTACTTC,CASSRTGLYEQYF
-,TRBV19,-,TRBJ1-1,TGTGCCAGTACCATCGACGGGGTGAGGACTGAAGCTTTCTTT,CASTIDGVRTEAFF
TRBD1,TRBV29-1,-,TRBJ2-7,TGCAGCGCCCTGAGGGGACAGGGGATCCACGAGCAGTACTTC,CSALRGQGIHEQYF
-,TRBV7-9,few,TRBJ2-7,TGTGCCAGCAGCCCAGCCTACGAGCAGTACTTC,CASSPAYEQYF
TRBD2,TRBV14,-,TRBJ2-3,TGTGCCAGCAGCCTCCGAGGGACTAGCGGCCCCACAGATACGCAGTATTTT,CASSLRGTSGPTDTQYF
TRBD2,TRBV10-3,-,TRBJ2-5,TGTGCCATCAGTGAAGTAGGGCTAGCGGGGAAACAAGAGACCCAGTACTTC,CAISEVGLAGKQETQYF
-,TRBV4-1,-,TRBJ1-2,TGCGCCAGCAGCCAAGAGCCCAGGGCGGAATGGGGCTACACCTTC,CASSQEPRAEWGYTF
-,TRBV6-4,-,TRBJ1-5,TGTGCCAGCAGTGACCTGGCGGTCTATAGCAATCAGCCCCAGCATTTT,CASSDLAVYSNQPQHF
-,TRBV18,-,TRBJ2-7,TGTGCCAGCTCCCGCGATAGTGGTAACTACGAGCAGTACTTC,CASSRDSGNYEQYF
-,TRBV18,-,TRBJ1-2,TGTGCCAGCTCACCCGGCCAGGGCCTTCGAGGCTACACCTTC,CASSPGQGLRGYTF
TRBD1,TRBV6-4,-,TRBJ1-2,TGTGCCAGCAGTCCGGACAGGAACTATGGCTACACCTTC,CASSPDRNYGYTF
-,TRBV18,-,TRBJ2-2,TGTGCCAGCTCACTTAAAAACACCGGGGAGCTGTTTTTT,CASSLKNTGELFF
-,TRBV6-5,-,TRBJ1-3,TGTGCCAGCAGCCCGCGAGGGAACTCTGGAAACACCATATATTTT,CASSPRGNSGNTIYF
TRBD1,TRBV4-3,-,TRBJ2-3,TGCGCCAGCAGCCAAGATACCGGGACAGCATACACAGATACGCAGTATTTT,CASSQDTGTAYTDTQYF
TRBD1,TRBV5-1,-,TRBJ1-2,TGCGCCAGCAGCTTGGAGACAGGGGTCGGTGGCTACACCTTC,CASSLETGVGGYTF
TRBD1,TRBV28,few,TRBJ2-7,TGTGCCAGCAGTTTTGAGGGGGCAAACTACGAGCAGTACTTC,CASSFEGANYEQYF
TRBD1,TRBV6-5,-,TRBJ2-7,TGTGCCAGCAGCGGGACAGGGAGCTACGAGCAGTACTTC,CASSGTGSYEQYF
-,TRBV5-1,-,TRBJ1-4,TGCGCCAGCAGCTCCACAGGGACTAATGAAAAACTGTTTTTT,CASSSTGTNEKLFF
TRBD1,TRBV7-3,-,TRBJ1-2,TGTGCCAGCAGCCCAACAACAGGGGAGATGGGCTACACCTTC,CASSPTTGEMGYTF